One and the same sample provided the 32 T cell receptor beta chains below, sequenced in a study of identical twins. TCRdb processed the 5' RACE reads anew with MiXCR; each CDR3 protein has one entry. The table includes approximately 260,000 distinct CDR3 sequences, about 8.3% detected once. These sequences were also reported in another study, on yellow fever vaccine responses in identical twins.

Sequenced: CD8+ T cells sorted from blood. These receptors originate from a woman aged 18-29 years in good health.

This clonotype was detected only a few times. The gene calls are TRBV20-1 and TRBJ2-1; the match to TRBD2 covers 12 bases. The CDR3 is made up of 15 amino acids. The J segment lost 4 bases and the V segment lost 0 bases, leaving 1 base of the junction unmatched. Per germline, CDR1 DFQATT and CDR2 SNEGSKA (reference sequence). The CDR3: CSARETSGGYNEQFF. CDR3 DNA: TGCAGTGCTAGAGAAACTAGCGGGGGGTACAATGAGCAGTTCTTC.

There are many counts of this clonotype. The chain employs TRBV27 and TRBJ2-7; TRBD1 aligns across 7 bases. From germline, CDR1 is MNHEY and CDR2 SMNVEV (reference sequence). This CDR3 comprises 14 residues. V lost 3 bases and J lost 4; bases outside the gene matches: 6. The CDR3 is CASSLRGGRYEQYF. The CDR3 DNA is TGTGCCAGCAGTTTGAGAGGGGGCCGGTACGAGCAGTACTTC.

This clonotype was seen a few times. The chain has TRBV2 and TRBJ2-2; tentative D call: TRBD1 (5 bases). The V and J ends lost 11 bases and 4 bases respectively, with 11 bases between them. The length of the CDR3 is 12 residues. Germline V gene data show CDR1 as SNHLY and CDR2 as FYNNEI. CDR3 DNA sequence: TGTGCCGTAAACACAGGCACCGGGGAGCTGTTTTTT. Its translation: CAVNTGTGELFF.

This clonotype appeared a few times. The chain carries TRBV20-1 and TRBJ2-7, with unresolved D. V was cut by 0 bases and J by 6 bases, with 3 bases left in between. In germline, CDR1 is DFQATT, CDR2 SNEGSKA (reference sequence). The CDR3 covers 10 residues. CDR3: CSAREAEQYF. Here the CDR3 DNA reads TGCAGTGCTAGAGAAGCCGAGCAGTACTTC.

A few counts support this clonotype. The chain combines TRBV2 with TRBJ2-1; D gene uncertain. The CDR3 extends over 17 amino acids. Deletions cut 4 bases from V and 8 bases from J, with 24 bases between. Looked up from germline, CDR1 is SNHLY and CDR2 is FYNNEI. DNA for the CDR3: TGTGCCAGCAGTGGTCAAGGGTGGACGGAGCCTTTTTATGAGCAGTTCTTC. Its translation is CASSGQGWTEPFYEQFF.

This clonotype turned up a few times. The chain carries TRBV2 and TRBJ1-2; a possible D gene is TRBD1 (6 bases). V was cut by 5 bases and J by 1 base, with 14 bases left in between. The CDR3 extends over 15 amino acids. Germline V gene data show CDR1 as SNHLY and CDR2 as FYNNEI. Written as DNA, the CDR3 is TGTGCCAGCAGTTCCGGACAGACTCTTAACTATGGCTACACCTTC. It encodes CASSSGQTLNYGYTF.

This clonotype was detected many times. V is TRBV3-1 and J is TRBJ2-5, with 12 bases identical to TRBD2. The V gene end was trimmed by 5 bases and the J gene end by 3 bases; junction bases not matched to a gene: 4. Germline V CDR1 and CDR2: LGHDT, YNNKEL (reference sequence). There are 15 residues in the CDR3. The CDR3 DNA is TGTGCCAGCAGCAACTGGACTAGCGGGGAAGAGACCCAGTACTTC. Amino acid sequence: CASSNWTSGEETQYF.

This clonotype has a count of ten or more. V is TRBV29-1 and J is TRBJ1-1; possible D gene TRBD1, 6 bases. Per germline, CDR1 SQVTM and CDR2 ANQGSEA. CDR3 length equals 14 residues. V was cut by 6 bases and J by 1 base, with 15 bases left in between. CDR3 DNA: TGCAGCGTGCTGACAGGACTTACGAACACTGAAGCTTTCTTT. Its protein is CSVLTGLTNTEAFF. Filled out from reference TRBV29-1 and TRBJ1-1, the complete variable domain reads SAVISQKPSRDICQRGTSLTIQCQVDSQVTMMFWYRQQPGQSLTLIATANQGSEATYESGFVIDKFPISRPNLTFSTLTVSNMSPEDSSIYLCSVLTGLTNTEAFFGQGTRLTVV.

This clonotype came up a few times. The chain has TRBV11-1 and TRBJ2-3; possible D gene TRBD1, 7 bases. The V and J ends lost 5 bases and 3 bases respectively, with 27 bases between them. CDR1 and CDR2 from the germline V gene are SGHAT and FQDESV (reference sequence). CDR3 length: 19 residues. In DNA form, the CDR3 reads TGTGCCAGCAGCCACCCAACAGGGGAACGGCAGGAGGGGACAGATACGCAGTATTTT. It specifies CASSHPTGERQEGTDTQYF. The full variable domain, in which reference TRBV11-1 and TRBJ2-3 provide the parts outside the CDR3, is EAEVAQSPRYKITEKSQAVAFWCDPISGHATLYWYRQILGQGPELLVQFQDESVVDDSQLPKDRFSAERLKGVDSTLKIQPAELGDSAMYLCASSHPTGERQEGTDTQYFGPGTRLTVL.

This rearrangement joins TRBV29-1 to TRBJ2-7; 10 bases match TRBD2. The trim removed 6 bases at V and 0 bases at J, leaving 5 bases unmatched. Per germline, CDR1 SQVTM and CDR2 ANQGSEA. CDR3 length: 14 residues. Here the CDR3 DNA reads TGCAGCGTCGATAGCGGGGGGCTCTCCTACGAGCAGTACTTC. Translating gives CSVDSGGLSYEQYF.

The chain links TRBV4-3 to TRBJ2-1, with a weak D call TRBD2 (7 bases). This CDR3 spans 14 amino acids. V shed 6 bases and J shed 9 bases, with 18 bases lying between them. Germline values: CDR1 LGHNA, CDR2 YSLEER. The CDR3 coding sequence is TGCGCCAGCAGTCCCAAGAGGGGAGGGGGTGAGCAGTTCTTC. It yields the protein CASSPKRGGGEQFF.

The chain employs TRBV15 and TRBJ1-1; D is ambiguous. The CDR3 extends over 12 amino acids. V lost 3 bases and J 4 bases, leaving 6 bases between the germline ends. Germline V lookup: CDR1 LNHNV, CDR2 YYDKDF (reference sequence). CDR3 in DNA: TGTGCCACCAGCAGGGTCACCACTGAAGCTTTCTTT. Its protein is CATSRVTTEAFF.

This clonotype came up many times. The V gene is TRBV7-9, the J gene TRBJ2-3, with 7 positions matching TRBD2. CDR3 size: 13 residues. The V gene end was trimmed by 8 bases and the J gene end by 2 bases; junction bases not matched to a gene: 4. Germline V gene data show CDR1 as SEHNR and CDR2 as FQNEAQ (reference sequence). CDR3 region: CASALADTDTQYF. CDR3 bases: TGTGCCAGCGCTCTAGCGGACACAGATACGCAGTATTTT.

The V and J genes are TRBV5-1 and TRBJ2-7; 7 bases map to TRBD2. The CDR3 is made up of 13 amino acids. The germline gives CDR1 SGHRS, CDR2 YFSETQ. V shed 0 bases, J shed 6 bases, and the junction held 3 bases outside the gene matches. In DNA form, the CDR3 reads TGCGCCAGCAGCTTGGAAGGGGAGGGCGAGCAGTACTTC. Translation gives CASSLEGEGEQYF. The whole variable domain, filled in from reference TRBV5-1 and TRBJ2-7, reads KAGVTQTPRYLIKTRGQQVTLSCSPISGHRSVSWYQQTPGQGLQFLFEYFSETQRNKGNFPGRFSGRQFSNSRSEMNVSTLELGDSALYLCASSLEGEGEQYFGPGTRLTVT.

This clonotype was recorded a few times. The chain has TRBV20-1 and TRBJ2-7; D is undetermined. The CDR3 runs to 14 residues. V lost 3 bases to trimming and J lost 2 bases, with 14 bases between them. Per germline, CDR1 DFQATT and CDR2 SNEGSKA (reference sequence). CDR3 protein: CSARERRAPYEQYF. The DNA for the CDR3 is TGCAGTGCTAGGGAACGGCGTGCCCCCTACGAGCAGTACTTC.

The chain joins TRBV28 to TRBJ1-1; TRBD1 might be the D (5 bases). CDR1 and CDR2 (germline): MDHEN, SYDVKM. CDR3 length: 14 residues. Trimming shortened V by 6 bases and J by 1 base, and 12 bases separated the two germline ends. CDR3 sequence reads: CASSFVDRNTEAFF. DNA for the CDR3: TGTGCCAGCAGCTTCGTCGACAGGAACACTGAAGCTTTCTTT.

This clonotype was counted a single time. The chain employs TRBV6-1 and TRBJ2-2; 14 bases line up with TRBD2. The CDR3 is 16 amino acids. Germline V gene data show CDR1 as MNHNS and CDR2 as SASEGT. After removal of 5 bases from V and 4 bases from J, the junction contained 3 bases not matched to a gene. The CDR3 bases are TGTGCCAGCAGTAGACTAGCGGGGGGGCCCACCGGGGAGCTGTTTTTT. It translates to CASSRLAGGPTGELFF.

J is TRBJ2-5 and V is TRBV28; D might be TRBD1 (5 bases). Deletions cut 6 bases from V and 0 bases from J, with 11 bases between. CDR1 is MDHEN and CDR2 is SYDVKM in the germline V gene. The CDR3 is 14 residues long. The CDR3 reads CASSLDRNQETQYF. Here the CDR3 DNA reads TGTGCCAGCAGCCTCGACAGAAACCAAGAGACCCAGTACTTC.

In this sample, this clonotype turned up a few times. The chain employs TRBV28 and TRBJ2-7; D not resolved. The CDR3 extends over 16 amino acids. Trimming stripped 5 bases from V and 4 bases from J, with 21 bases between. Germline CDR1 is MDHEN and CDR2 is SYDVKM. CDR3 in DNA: TGTGCCAGCAGTAACCCGAACCCGACCGAAATTTACGAGCAGTACTTC. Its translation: CASSNPNPTEIYEQYF.

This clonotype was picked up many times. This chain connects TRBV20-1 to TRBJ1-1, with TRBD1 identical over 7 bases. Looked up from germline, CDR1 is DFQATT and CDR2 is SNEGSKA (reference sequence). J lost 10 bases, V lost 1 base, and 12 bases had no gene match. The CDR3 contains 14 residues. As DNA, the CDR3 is TGCAGTGCTAGAGTTCCGGACAGGTTGGTTAGAGCTTTCTTT. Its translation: CSARVPDRLVRAFF.

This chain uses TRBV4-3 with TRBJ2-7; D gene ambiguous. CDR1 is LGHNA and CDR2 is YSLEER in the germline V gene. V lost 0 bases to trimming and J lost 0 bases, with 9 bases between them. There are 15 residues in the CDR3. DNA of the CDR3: TGCGCCAGCAGCCAAGACTATAGGAGCTCCTACGAGCAGTACTTC. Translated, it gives CASSQDYRSSYEQYF.

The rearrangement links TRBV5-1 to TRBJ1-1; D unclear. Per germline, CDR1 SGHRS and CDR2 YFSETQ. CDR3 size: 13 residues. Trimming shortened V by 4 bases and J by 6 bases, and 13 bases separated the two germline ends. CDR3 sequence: CASSLEGEPEAFF. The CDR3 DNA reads TGCGCCAGCAGCCTTGAAGGAGAACCTGAAGCTTTCTTT.

The CDR3 loop is CASSRPGQSYEQYF. CDR3 sequence (DNA): TGTGCCAGCAGTAGACCGGGACAGAGCTACGAGCAGTACTTC. The chain combines TRBV7-9 with TRBJ2-7, with TRBD1 matching 7 bases. The length of the CDR3 is 14 residues. V lost 6 bases, J lost 3 bases, and 8 bases stayed unmatched. Germline V gene lookup returns CDR1 SEHNR and CDR2 FQNEAQ (reference sequence).

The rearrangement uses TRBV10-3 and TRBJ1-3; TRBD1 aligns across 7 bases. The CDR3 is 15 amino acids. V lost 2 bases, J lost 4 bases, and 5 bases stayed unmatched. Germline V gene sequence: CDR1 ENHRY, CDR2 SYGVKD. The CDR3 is CAISEDRAGGNTIYF. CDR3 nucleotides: TGTGCCATCAGTGAGGACAGGGCGGGCGGAAACACCATATATTTT.

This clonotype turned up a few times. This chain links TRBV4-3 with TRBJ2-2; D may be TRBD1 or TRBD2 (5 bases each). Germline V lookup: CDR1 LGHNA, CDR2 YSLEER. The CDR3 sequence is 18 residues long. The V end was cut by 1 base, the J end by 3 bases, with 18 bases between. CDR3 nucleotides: TGCGCCAGCAGCCAAGTTATCGTGGGACGGGAAGACACCGGGGAGCTGTTTTTT. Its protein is CASSQVIVGREDTGELFF.

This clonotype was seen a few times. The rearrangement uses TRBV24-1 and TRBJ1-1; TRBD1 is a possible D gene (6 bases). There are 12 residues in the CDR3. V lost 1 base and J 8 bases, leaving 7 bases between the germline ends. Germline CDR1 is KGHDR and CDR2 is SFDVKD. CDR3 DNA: TGTGCCACCAGTGATTTAACAGGGGAAGCTTTCTTT. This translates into CATSDLTGEAFF.

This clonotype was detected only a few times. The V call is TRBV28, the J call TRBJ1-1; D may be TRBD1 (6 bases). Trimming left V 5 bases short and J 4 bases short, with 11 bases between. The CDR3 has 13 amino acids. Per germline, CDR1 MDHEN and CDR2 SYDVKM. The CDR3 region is CASSITGSTEAFF. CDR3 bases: TGTGCCAGCAGTATAACAGGGAGCACTGAAGCTTTCTTT.

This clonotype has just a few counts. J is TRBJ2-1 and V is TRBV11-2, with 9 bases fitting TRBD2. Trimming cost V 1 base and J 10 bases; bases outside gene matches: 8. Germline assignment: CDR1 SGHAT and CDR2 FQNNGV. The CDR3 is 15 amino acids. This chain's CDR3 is CASSLASFAGGEQFF. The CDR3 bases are TGTGCCAGCAGCTTAGCTAGCTTCGCGGGGGGGGAGCAGTTCTTC.

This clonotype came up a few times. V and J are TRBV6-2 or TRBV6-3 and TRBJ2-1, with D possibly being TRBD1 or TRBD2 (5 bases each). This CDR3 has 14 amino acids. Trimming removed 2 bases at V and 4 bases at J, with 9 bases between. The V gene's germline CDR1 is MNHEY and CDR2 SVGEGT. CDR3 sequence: CASSYRGPYNEQFF. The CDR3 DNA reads TGTGCCAGCAGTTACCGGGGACCATACAATGAGCAGTTCTTC.

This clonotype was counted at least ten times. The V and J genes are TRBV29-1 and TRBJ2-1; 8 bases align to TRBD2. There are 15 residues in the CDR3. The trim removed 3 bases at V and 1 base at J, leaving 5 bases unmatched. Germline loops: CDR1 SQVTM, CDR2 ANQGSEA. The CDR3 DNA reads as TGCAGCGTTGAGGGCGGGAGGTCTTCCTACAATGAGCAGTTCTTC. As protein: CSVEGGRSSYNEQFF.

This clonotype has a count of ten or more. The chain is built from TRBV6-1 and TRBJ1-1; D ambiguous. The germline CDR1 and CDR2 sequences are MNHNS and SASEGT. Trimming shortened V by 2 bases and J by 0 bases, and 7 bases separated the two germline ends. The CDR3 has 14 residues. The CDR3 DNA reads TGTGCCAGCAGTGAACAGGTGTTGAACACTGAAGCTTTCTTT. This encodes CASSEQVLNTEAFF.

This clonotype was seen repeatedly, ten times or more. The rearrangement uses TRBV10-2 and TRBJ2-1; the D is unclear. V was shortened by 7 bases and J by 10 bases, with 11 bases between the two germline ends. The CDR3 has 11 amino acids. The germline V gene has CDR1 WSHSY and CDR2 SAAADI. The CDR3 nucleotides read TGCGCCAGCAATTATGGGTTGGAGCAGTTCTTC. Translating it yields CASNYGLEQFF.